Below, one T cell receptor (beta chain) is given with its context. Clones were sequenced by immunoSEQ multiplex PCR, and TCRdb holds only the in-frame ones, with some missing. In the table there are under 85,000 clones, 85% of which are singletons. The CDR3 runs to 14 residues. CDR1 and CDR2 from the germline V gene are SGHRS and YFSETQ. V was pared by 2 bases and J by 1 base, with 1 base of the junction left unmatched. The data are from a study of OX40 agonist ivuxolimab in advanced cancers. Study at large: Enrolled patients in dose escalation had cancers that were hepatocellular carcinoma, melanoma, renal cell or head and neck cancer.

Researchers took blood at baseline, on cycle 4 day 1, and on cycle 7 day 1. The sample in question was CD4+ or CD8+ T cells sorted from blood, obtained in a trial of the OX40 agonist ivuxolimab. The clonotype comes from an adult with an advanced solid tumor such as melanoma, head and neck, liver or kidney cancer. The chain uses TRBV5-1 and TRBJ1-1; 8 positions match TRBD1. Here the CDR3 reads CASSFTGGNTEAFF. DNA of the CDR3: TGCGCCAGCAGCTTTACAGGGGGGAACACTGAAGCTTTCTTT.